Below are 8 T cell receptor beta chains sequenced from a single sample in a study of cytomegalovirus exposure and HLA in healthy donors. This PCR relied on a set of 60 Vbeta primers and 13 Jbeta primers. The table came from immunoSEQ multiplex PCR; TCRdb's copy has only in-frame clones and leaves some out. The repertoire has just under 250,000 clones, roughly 87% of them found once; the top ten carry 5% to 6%. Sample: PBMCs. These receptors were obtained from a middle-aged woman in good health and CMV-seropositive.

The rearrangement joins TRBV10-3 to TRBJ1-1; D perhaps matches TRBD1 (5 bases). The CDR3 runs 14 residues. Germline CDR1 reads ENHRY; CDR2 reads SYGVKD. V was clipped by 5 bases and J by 0 bases, with 10 bases between them. CDR3 in DNA: TGTGCCATCAGTATACAGGCCATGAACACTGAAGCTTTCTTT. It specifies CAISIQAMNTEAFF.

The chain uses TRBV5-1 and TRBJ2-6, with D hard to call. V lost 0 bases and J lost 0, with 10 bases in between. This CDR3 is built from 17 residues. Germline CDR1 SGHRS, CDR2 YFSETQ. CDR3 nucleotides: TGCGCCAGCAGCTTGGATTCTTACAGCTCTGGGGCCAACGTCCTGACTTTC. Protein: CASSLDSYSSGANVLTF.

This chain connects TRBV18 to TRBJ2-1, with TRBD2 matching over 8 bases. Germline trimming cut 4 bases from V and 7 bases from J; bases unmatched to any gene: 12. The CDR3 has 16 amino acids. Germline V lookup: CDR1 KGHSH, CDR2 LQKENI. CDR3 sequence reads: CASSRYSGSPANEQFF. In nucleotides, the CDR3 is TGTGCCAGCTCACGATACAGCGGGAGCCCCGCGAATGAGCAGTTCTTC.

This sequence joins TRBV4-1 and TRBJ1-2; D gene uncertain. V was pared by 0 bases and J by 10 bases, with 18 bases between. CDR1 is MGHRA and CDR2 is YSYEKL in the germline V gene. This CDR3 has 15 residues. CDR3 DNA sequence: TGCGCCAGCAGCCAAGAGGGCGGGGTACTGGATCTCTACACCTTC. This encodes CASSQEGGVLDLYTF.

The chain is built from TRBV27 and TRBJ1-1; 9 bases map to TRBD1. This CDR3 region has 14 residues. CDR1 and CDR2 from the germline V gene are MNHEY and SMNVEV (reference sequence). Germline trimming cut 0 bases from V and 4 bases from J; bases unmatched to any gene: 0. In DNA, the CDR3 is TGTGCCAGCAGTTTATCGACAGGGGGCACTGAAGCTTTCTTT. It translates to CASSLSTGGTEAFF.

The chain combines TRBV5-5 with TRBJ1-1, with TRBD1 identical over 9 bases. CDR3 length: 15 residues. CDR1 and CDR2 from the germline V gene are SGHKS and YYEKEE (reference sequence). V was clipped by 4 bases and J by 4 bases; unmatched bases: 8. Here the CDR3 DNA reads TGTGCCAGCAGCCCGCTGACAGGGGGAAGCACTGAAGCTTTCTTT. Its protein product is CASSPLTGGSTEAFF.

The genes are TRBV2 and TRBJ1-2; maybe TRBD1 (5 bases). Deletions cut 8 bases from V and 7 bases from J, with 14 bases between. Germline CDR1 reads SNHLY; CDR2 reads FYNNEI. This CDR3 has 12 residues. CDR3: CASHRSTGGYTF. CDR3 sequence (DNA): TGTGCCAGCCACAGGAGCACGGGTGGCTACACCTTC.

The J gene is TRBJ1-1, the V gene TRBV9; 10 nucleotides match TRBD1. The CDR3 consists of 15 residues. From germline, CDR1 is SGDLS and CDR2 YYNGEE. V trimming: 4 bases; J trimming: 4 bases; junction bases outside the gene matches: 7. CDR3 in amino acids: CASSSRQGASTEAFF. CDR3 nucleotides: TGTGCCAGCAGCTCGCGACAGGGGGCAAGCACTGAAGCTTTCTTT. Complete variable domain (other parts from reference TRBV9 and TRBJ1-1): DSGVTQTPKHLITATGQRVTLRCSPRSGDLSVYWYQQSLDQGLQFLIQYYNGEERAKGNILERFSAQQFPDLHSELNLSSLELGDSALYFCASSSRQGASTEAFFGQGTRLTVV.